This T cell receptor (beta chain) came from a study of response to subunit inactivated influenza vaccine. Study-wide results and caveats: Only a handful of new T cells, the authors suggested, are recruited with each seasonal influenza vaccination.

TCRdb processed the RT-PCR reads anew with MiXCR; each CDR3 protein has one entry. Of 590,000 or so distinct CDR3 sequences in the sample, 13% to 15% were seen once. This clonotype was counted between two and nine times. As yet, its antigen is unknown. Trimming removed 11 bases from V and 0 bases from J, with 10 bases in between. There are 13 residues in the CDR3. CDR1 is MNHNY, CDR2 SVGAGI, per germline (reference sequence). This TCR came from a middle-aged man who received an inactivated influenza vaccine. V and J are TRBV6-6 and TRBJ1-4; D gene uncertain. This material consisted of PBMCs from blood, taken 14 to 15 days before vaccination. DNA of the CDR3: TGTGCCGCAGCACCCGCAACTAATGAAAAACTGTTTTTT. Amino acids: CAAAPATNEKLFF.